This T cell receptor (beta chain) came from a study of T cell repertoires in cytomegalovirus infection. Background on the study: Indications of both CMV infection and matching HLA type were provided by public TCR beta signatures.

The V gene's germline CDR1 is SGHKS and CDR2 YYEKEE (reference sequence). The ends were cut back, 2 bases at V and 10 bases at J, with 10 bases in the middle. This CDR3 is 13 amino acids long. In its sample, this clonotype was seen a few times. As yet, its antigen is unknown. TCRdb itself ran the reads through MiXCR, one entry per CDR3 protein. This table holds approximately 1,000,000 distinct CDR3 sequences, approximately 33% found once. Study conclusions and caveats: The ex vivo response showed dominance by HLA-C-restricted CMV-specific TCR beta clonotypes.

The specimen comprised cultured CD8+ T cells from PBMCs, sampled from culture after CMV antigen stimulation. The chain is built from TRBV5-5 and TRBJ1-6; D remains ambiguous. The clonotype originates from a human donor in good health (CMV status not recorded). Some clones in this sample may be carry-over from other donors' samples. The CDR3 DNA follows: TGTGCCAGCAGCTTCTTCTCGGACTCACCCCTCCACTTT. Protein sequence: CASSFFSDSPLHF.